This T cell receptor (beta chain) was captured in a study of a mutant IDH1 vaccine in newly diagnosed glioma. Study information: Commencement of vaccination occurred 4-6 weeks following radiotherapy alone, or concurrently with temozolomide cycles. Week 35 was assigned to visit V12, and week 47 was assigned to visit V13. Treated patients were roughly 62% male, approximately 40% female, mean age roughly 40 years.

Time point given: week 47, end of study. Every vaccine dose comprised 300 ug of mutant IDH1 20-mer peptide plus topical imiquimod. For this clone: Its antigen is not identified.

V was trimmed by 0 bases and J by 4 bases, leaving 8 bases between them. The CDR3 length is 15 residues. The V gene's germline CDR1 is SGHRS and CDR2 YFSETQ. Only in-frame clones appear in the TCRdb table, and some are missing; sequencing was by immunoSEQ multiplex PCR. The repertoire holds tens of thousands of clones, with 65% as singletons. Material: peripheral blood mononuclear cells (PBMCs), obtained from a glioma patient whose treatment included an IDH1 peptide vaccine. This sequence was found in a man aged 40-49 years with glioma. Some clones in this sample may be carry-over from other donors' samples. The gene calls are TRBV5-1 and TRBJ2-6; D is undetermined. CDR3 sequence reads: CASSLARAGANVLTF. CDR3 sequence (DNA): TGCGCCAGCAGCTTGGCTCGGGCCGGGGCCAACGTCCTGACTTTC.